This TCR beta chain is from a study of blood T cell repertoires in COVID-19. Produced via immunoSEQ multiplex PCR; TCRdb's table is partial and in-frame only. The table lists tens of thousands of clones, about 82% of them singletons. Between the trimmed V and J ends, which lost 3 bases and 2 bases, there was a span of 4 bases. The CDR3 runs 11 residues. Looked up from germline, CDR1 is DFQATT and CDR2 is SNEGSKA (reference sequence). The material sequenced was peripheral blood. The chain recombines TRBV20-1 with TRBJ2-5; D ambiguous. This clonotype originated in a man aged 70-80 years with acute or convalescent COVID-19. The CDR3 spells CSARRQETQYF. The CDR3 DNA reads TGCAGTGCTAGGAGGCAAGAGACCCAGTACTTC.